The 18 T cell receptor beta chains reported below all come from one sample, sequenced in a study of blood T cell repertoires in COVID-19. The protocol was immunoSEQ multiplex PCR, while the TCRdb copy is restricted to in-frame clones and leaves out a portion. The table lists approximately 90,000 clones, about 82% of them singletons, with around 3.1% in the top ten. Sequencing was performed on peripheral blood. These receptors were obtained from a man aged 50 to 59 with acute or convalescent COVID-19.

The chain links TRBV28 to TRBJ2-7, with 12 positions matching TRBD2. The CDR3 sequence is 15 residues long. V lost 5 bases to trimming and J lost 2 bases; unmatched junction nucleotides: 4. CDR1 is MDHEN and CDR2 is SYDVKM in the germline V gene. CDR3 loop: CASSPLAGGAYEQYF. The CDR3 bases are TGTGCCAGCAGTCCACTAGCGGGAGGAGCCTACGAGCAGTACTTC. The full variable domain, its missing parts supplied by reference TRBV28 and TRBJ2-7, is DVKVTQSSRYLVKRTGEKVFLECVQDMDHENMFWYRQDPGLGLRLIYFSYDVKMKEKGDIPEGYSVSREKKERFSLILESASTNQTSMYLCASSPLAGGAYEQYFGPGTRLTVT.

J is TRBJ2-6 and V is TRBV5-4, with D possibly TRBD1 on 6 matching bases. V was shortened by 3 bases and J by 3 bases, with 10 bases between the two germline ends. CDR3 length: 15 residues. Germline V lookup: CDR1 SGHNT, CDR2 YYREEE (reference sequence). The CDR3 region is CASSSQGYGANVLTF. CDR3 coding DNA: TGTGCCAGCAGCTCACAGGGTTATGGGGCCAACGTCCTGACTTTC.

The chain joins TRBV4-1 to TRBJ2-5, with D possibly TRBD2 on 7 matching bases. This CDR3 has 14 amino acids. The V end lost 4 bases, the J end lost 5 bases, and 14 bases lay between the germline ends. Germline V gene sequence: CDR1 MGHRA, CDR2 YSYEKL. The CDR3 DNA reads as TGCGCCAGCAGCCCAGCCAGGGGAGGGGAGACCCAGTACTTC. As protein: CASSPARGGETQYF.

This chain joins TRBV2 and TRBJ1-4; D ambiguous. V gave up 10 bases and J gave up 7 bases, with 16 bases separating them. Germline V gives CDR1 SNHLY, CDR2 FYNNEI. This CDR3 is 13 amino acids long. DNA for the CDR3: TGTGCCACCCAACCGGTTGTAAGTGAAAAACTGTTTTTT. Residues: CATQPVVSEKLFF.

The rearrangement joins TRBV7-3 to TRBJ2-1; D may be TRBD1 (6 bases). This CDR3 comprises 13 residues. V was cut by 6 bases and J by 8 bases, with 14 bases left in between. The V gene's germline CDR1 is SGHTA and CDR2 FQGTGA. The DNA of the CDR3 is TGTGCCAGCAGTCTTACAGGGTTTGATGAGCAGTTCTTC. Its protein is CASSLTGFDEQFF.

The CDR3 protein is CASSRLAGGYEQYF. For the CDR3, the DNA is TGTGCCAGTAGTAGGCTAGCGGGAGGCTACGAGCAGTACTTC. The chain is built from TRBV19 and TRBJ2-7, with 11 bases identical to TRBD2. With V trimmed by 4 bases and J by 3 bases, 2 bases remained unmatched. CDR1 is LNHDA and CDR2 is SQIVND in the germline V gene (reference sequence). This CDR3 has 14 amino acids.

This clone was recorded only once. V and J are TRBV27 and TRBJ2-3; possibly TRBD1 for D (5 bases). The CDR3 extends over 12 amino acids. V was clipped by 6 bases and J by 6 bases, with 10 bases between them. From germline, CDR1 is MNHEY and CDR2 SMNVEV (reference sequence). The CDR3 protein is CASSQGRDTQYF. CDR3 in DNA: TGTGCCAGCAGCCAGGGTCGGGATACGCAGTATTTT.

DNA for the CDR3: TGTGCCAGTAGCTCTTCATTCGGGAAGTACACCTTC. As protein: CASSSSFGKYTF. The chain combines TRBV19 with TRBJ1-2; unclear D gene. CDR1 LNHDA and CDR2 SQIVND come from the germline V gene (reference sequence). V lost 6 bases to trimming and J lost 11 bases, with 16 bases between them. The CDR3 is 12 amino acids.

The V gene is TRBV6-5, the J gene TRBJ2-2, with 7 bases aligning to TRBD1. CDR1 is MNHEY and CDR2 is SVGAGI in the germline V gene. The V and J ends lost 5 bases and 1 base, in that order; junction bases with no gene match: 4. This CDR3 spans 15 amino acids. CDR3 sequence reads: CASSRDSGNTGELFF. DNA of the CDR3: TGTGCCAGCAGTCGGGACAGCGGGAACACCGGGGAGCTGTTTTTT.

The V gene is TRBV5-1, the J gene TRBJ2-2; 10 bases are a match to TRBD2. Germline lookup yields CDR1 SGHRS and CDR2 YFSETQ. The CDR3 is 17 amino acids. J lost 3 bases, V lost 3 bases, and 8 bases had no gene match. The CDR3 protein is CASSYNLAGEDTGELFF. The CDR3 DNA reads as TGCGCCAGCAGCTACAACCTAGCGGGAGAAGACACCGGGGAGCTGTTTTTT. Full variable domain (remainder filled in from reference TRBV5-1 and TRBJ2-2): KAGVTQTPRYLIKTRGQQVTLSCSPISGHRSVSWYQQTPGQGLQFLFEYFSETQRNKGNFPGRFSGRQFSNSRSEMNVSTLELGDSALYLCASSYNLAGEDTGELFFGEGSRLTVL.

This chain joins TRBV11-3 and TRBJ1-1; tentative D call: TRBD1 (6 bases). Germline loops: CDR1 SGHNT, CDR2 YENEEA. V lost 2 bases to trimming and J lost 10 bases, with 14 bases between them. This CDR3 region has 13 residues. CDR3 sequence: CASSLSGGVGAFF. The CDR3 DNA follows: TGTGCCAGCAGCTTAAGCGGGGGCGTGGGAGCTTTCTTT.

The rearrangement links TRBV7-2 to TRBJ1-2; D is ambiguous. The V end was cut by 4 bases, the J end by 6 bases, with 9 bases between. CDR1 and CDR2 (germline): SGHTA, FQGNSA. This CDR3 is built from 12 residues. As DNA, the CDR3 is TGTGCCAGCAGCTCGCGGTCTAATGGCTACACCTTC. It translates to CASSSRSNGYTF.

This clone occurred a few times. The V and J genes are TRBV19 and TRBJ2-1; 9 bases match TRBD1. The germline gives CDR1 LNHDA, CDR2 SQIVND (reference sequence). V shed 8 bases, J shed 10 bases, and the junction held 6 bases outside the gene matches. This CDR3 has 12 amino acids. CDR3 nucleotides: TGTGCCAGTCGGGGGGACAGGGAAGAGCAGTTCTTC. Its protein product is CASRGDREEQFF. Combining the CDR3 with reference TRBV19 and TRBJ2-1 gives the whole variable domain DGGITQSPKYLFRKEGQNVTLSCEQNLNHDAMYWYRQDPGQGLRLIYYSQIVNDFQKGDIAEGYSVSREKKESFPLTVTSAQKNPTAFYLCASRGDREEQFFGPGTRLTVL.

The chain links TRBV5-1 to TRBJ2-1, with 9 bases identical to TRBD1. After removal of 4 bases from V and 4 bases from J, the junction contained 9 bases not matched to a gene. Germline V lookup: CDR1 SGHRS, CDR2 YFSETQ. The CDR3 is made up of 16 amino acids. CDR3 in amino acids: CASSRLQDRGYNEQFF. CDR3 bases: TGCGCCAGCAGCCGCCTCCAGGACAGGGGTTACAATGAGCAGTTCTTC.

The table lists this clone with a count of one. The V and J genes are TRBV18 and TRBJ1-1; a weak D match, TRBD1 (5 bases). CDR1 and CDR2 from the germline V gene are KGHSH and LQKENI. The V and J ends lost 8 bases and 1 base respectively, with 14 bases between them. The CDR3 consists of 14 residues. CDR3 nucleotide sequence: TGTGCCAGCCAAATAGGCAGGGAGAACACTGAAGCTTTCTTT. As protein: CASQIGRENTEAFF.

The chain links TRBV6-5 to TRBJ1-1, with D tentatively TRBD1 (6 bases). Trimming shortened V by 8 bases and J by 1 base, and 14 bases separated the two germline ends. The CDR3 covers 14 residues. Germline V lookup: CDR1 MNHEY, CDR2 SVGAGI. CDR3 protein: CASSWGRSNTEAFF. CDR3 sequence (DNA): TGTGCCAGCTCCTGGGGGCGGTCGAACACTGAAGCTTTCTTT.

A few counts support this clone. This chain uses TRBV3-1 (or the pseudogene TRBV3-2) with TRBJ2-5, with D maybe TRBD1 (6 bases). V was clipped by 3 bases and J by 3 bases, with 20 bases between them. The CDR3 contains 17 residues. From germline, CDR1 is LGHDT and CDR2 YNNKEL (reference sequence). The CDR3 coding sequence is TGTGCCAGCAGCCAGGGGACATCTGGAGGTTGGGAAGAGACCCAGTACTTC. It translates to CASSQGTSGGWEETQYF.

This CDR3 is CASQSTLGTTKNIQYF. The CDR3 DNA follows: TGTGCCAGTCAATCGACTCTTGGGACAACAAAAAACATTCAGTACTTC. V gene TRBV19 combines with J gene TRBJ2-4; tentative D call: TRBD1 (6 bases). The CDR3 has 16 amino acids. V was cut by 8 bases and J by 4 bases, with 21 bases left in between. CDR1 and CDR2 (germline): LNHDA, SQIVND (reference sequence).